What follows are 20 T cell receptor beta chains derived from one specimen sequenced in a study of long-term antiretroviral therapy in people with HIV. At the survey level, the v3.0 immunoSEQ assay was run. The method was immunoSEQ multiplex PCR; TCRdb's version includes in-frame clones alone and lacks a portion of them. The sample shows 30,000 to 40,000 clones, about three quarters of them seen only once. The source was unsorted PBMCs, collected 2 years after starting antiretroviral therapy. The origin of the receptors is a woman aged 50 to 60 with HIV.

The chain couples TRBV27 to TRBJ2-7, with D uncertain. The V end lost 3 bases, the J end lost 3 bases, and 12 bases lay between the germline ends. Germline V gene data show CDR1 as MNHEY and CDR2 as SMNVEV (reference sequence). This CDR3 region has 14 residues. CDR3 sequence: CASSFTARYYEQYF. CDR3 DNA sequence: TGTGCCAGCAGTTTCACTGCCCGCTACTACGAGCAGTACTTC.

The chain combines TRBV5-1 with TRBJ1-3; D is unresolved. CDR3 length: 14 residues. Trimming took 0 bases from V and 4 from J, leaving 8 bases between them. Germline V gene sequence: CDR1 SGHRS, CDR2 YFSETQ. Here the CDR3 DNA reads TGCGCCAGCAGCTTGGAAGGATACGGAAACACCATATATTTT. It specifies CASSLEGYGNTIYF.

This clone has only a few counts. The rearrangement links TRBV5-1 to TRBJ2-5, with a tentative D call TRBD1 (6 bases). Germline loops: CDR1 SGHRS, CDR2 YFSETQ. The CDR3 loop spans 15 amino acids. Trimming cost V 2 bases and J 2 bases, with 13 bases left between them. This CDR3 reads CASSLQGPGQETQYF. As DNA, the CDR3 is TGCGCCAGCAGCTTACAGGGCCCGGGGCAAGAGACCCAGTACTTC.

The chain has TRBV4-2 and TRBJ1-6; D might be TRBD1 (5 bases). Germline V gene data show CDR1 as LGHNA and CDR2 as YNFKEQ. The CDR3 runs to 21 residues. V lost 0 bases and J lost 0, with 21 bases in between. The CDR3 loop is CASSQDFYVKGQSSYNSPLHF. The DNA of the CDR3 is TGTGCCAGCAGCCAAGACTTCTATGTAAAGGGGCAAAGCTCCTATAATTCACCCCTCCACTTT.

The chain has TRBV19 and TRBJ1-2; TRBD1 aligns across 7 bases. The CDR3 extends over 14 amino acids. The germline V gene has CDR1 LNHDA and CDR2 SQIVND (reference sequence). Trimming took 5 bases from V and 2 from J; bases not matched to a gene: 5. In DNA, the CDR3 is TGTGCCAGTAGTCCCCAGGGGGGAAACTATGGCTACACCTTC. This encodes CASSPQGGNYGYTF. The complete variable domain, with remaining parts taken from reference TRBV19 and TRBJ1-2, reads DGGITQSPKYLFRKEGQNVTLSCEQNLNHDAMYWYRQDPGQGLRLIYYSQIVNDFQKGDIAEGYSVSREKKESFPLTVTSAQKNPTAFYLCASSPQGGNYGYTFGSGTRLTVV.

The rearrangement joins TRBV19 to TRBJ1-5; TRBD1 agrees at 11 bases. The CDR3 runs 17 residues. Germline V gene lookup returns CDR1 LNHDA and CDR2 SQIVND (reference sequence). The J segment lost 7 bases and the V segment lost 0 bases, leaving 8 bases of the junction unmatched. DNA of the CDR3: TGTGCCAGTAGTATAGAGAGGACAGGGGGCAGGCACCAGCCCCAGCATTTT. Protein: CASSIERTGGRHQPQHF.

The chain combines TRBV29-1 with TRBJ2-1, with 12 bases fitting TRBD2. The J segment lost 5 bases and the V segment lost 6 bases, leaving 8 bases of the junction unmatched. This CDR3 has 15 residues. Germline lookup yields CDR1 SQVTM and CDR2 ANQGSEA. The CDR3 nucleotides are TGCAGCGTGCGGACTAGCGGGGTACAAAACAATGAGCAGTTCTTC. Translated: CSVRTSGVQNNEQFF.

The chain is built from TRBV10-3 and TRBJ2-7, with D possibly called TRBD1 or TRBD2 (5 bases each). Germline lookup yields CDR1 ENHRY and CDR2 SYGVKD. The CDR3 runs to 14 residues. Deletions cut 3 bases from V and 4 bases from J, with 13 bases between. The CDR3 here is CAISDGGGRYEQYV. CDR3 sequence (DNA): TGTGCCATCAGTGACGGTGGGGGACGTTACGAGCAGTACGTC.

This chain joins TRBV6-5 and TRBJ2-1; 9 bases are a match to TRBD2. The ends lost 0 bases at V and 9 bases at J; junction bases unmatched: 6. Germline V gives CDR1 MNHEY, CDR2 SVGAGI. This CDR3 has 15 amino acids. The CDR3 DNA sequence: TGTGCCAGCAGTTACTCCGGGCGGGGGGGCTTTGAGCAGTTCTTC. Translation gives CASSYSGRGGFEQFF.

The CDR3 DNA reads as TGCGCCAGCAGCCTCCAGGGTGGGGTGTACACTGAAGCTTTCTTT. Protein product: CASSLQGGVYTEAFF. The J gene is TRBJ1-1, the V gene TRBV5-1, with D maybe TRBD1 (5 bases). This CDR3 spans 15 amino acids. Trimming removed 4 bases from V and 3 bases from J, with 16 bases in between. Looked up from germline, CDR1 is SGHRS and CDR2 is YFSETQ.

The chain employs TRBV7-9 and TRBJ2-1; D gene ambiguous. Germline CDR1 and CDR2: SEHNR and FQNEAQ (reference sequence). The CDR3 totals 13 residues. Trimming removed 5 bases at V and 6 bases at J, with 11 bases between. The CDR3 coding sequence is TGTGCCAGCAGCCAGAAGGCGCCCAATGAGCAGTTCTTC. This translates into CASSQKAPNEQFF.

The CDR3 here is CASGRDSQETQYF. The CDR3 region has the DNA TGTGCCAGCGGCCGGGACAGCCAAGAGACCCAGTACTTC. This chain links TRBV7-2 with TRBJ2-5; 7 bases are shared with TRBD1. The CDR3 contains 13 residues. Germline V gene sequence: CDR1 SGHTA, CDR2 FQGNSA. Trimming removed 8 bases from V and 1 base from J; junction bases left unmatched: 4. Full variable domain (missing parts from reference TRBV7-2 and TRBJ2-5): GAGVSQSPSNKVTEKGKDVELRCDPISGHTALYWYRQSLGQGLEFLIYFQGNSAPDKSGLPSDRFSAERTGGSVSTLTIQRTQQEDSAVYLCASGRDSQETQYFGPGTRLLVL.

The chain is built from TRBV2 and TRBJ2-7; TRBD1 matches 7 bases. This CDR3 has 13 residues. V gave up 9 bases and J gave up 0 bases; unmatched junction bases: 5. Germline V CDR1 and CDR2: SNHLY, FYNNEI. This chain's CDR3 is CARKTGSSYEQYF. The CDR3 nucleotides read TGTGCCAGAAAGACAGGGAGCTCCTACGAGCAGTACTTC.

The V call is TRBV14, the J call TRBJ2-3; possible D gene TRBD2, 7 bases. V shed 1 base and J shed 2 bases, with 13 bases lying between them. The CDR3 spans 16 residues. CDR1 is SGHDN, CDR2 FVKESK, per germline. The chain's CDR3 is CASSQVRGAPTDTQYF. CDR3 nucleotides: TGTGCCAGCAGCCAAGTCCGGGGGGCCCCCACAGATACGCAGTATTTT.

This sequence joins TRBV27 and TRBJ2-1, with 8 nucleotides matching TRBD2. Looked up from germline, CDR1 is MNHEY and CDR2 is SMNVEV (reference sequence). This CDR3 has 15 residues. V was pared by 0 bases and J by 4 bases, with 2 bases of the junction left unmatched. Here the CDR3 reads CASSLSSGAYNEQFF. The CDR3 region has the DNA TGTGCCAGCAGTTTATCTAGCGGGGCTTACAATGAGCAGTTCTTC.

The chain has TRBV10-3 and TRBJ1-5; D call uncertain. Germline CDR1 is ENHRY and CDR2 is SYGVKD. The CDR3 loop spans 15 amino acids. The V end was cut by 3 bases, the J end by 5 bases, with 14 bases between. CDR3 sequence reads: CAISDPGRADQPQHF. The CDR3 nucleotides are TGTGCCATCAGTGATCCAGGAAGGGCGGATCAGCCCCAGCATTTT.

The rearrangement links TRBV28 to TRBJ1-2; D is unclear. Trimming removed 5 bases at V and 7 bases at J, with 17 bases between. This CDR3 comprises 14 residues. CDR1 and CDR2 (germline): MDHEN, SYDVKM. The DNA of the CDR3 is TGTGCCAGCAGTCTTCCGGCAGCTGTGGGTGGCTACACCTTC. Encoded protein: CASSLPAAVGGYTF.

The chain joins TRBV7-9 to TRBJ2-5; D ambiguous. In germline, CDR1 is SEHNR, CDR2 FQNEAQ (reference sequence). This CDR3 is 14 amino acids long. V lost 3 bases and J 4 bases, leaving 12 bases between the germline ends. The chain's CDR3 is CASSFLWGAETQYF. In DNA form, the CDR3 reads TGTGCCAGCAGCTTCCTGTGGGGTGCAGAGACCCAGTACTTC.

The V and J genes are TRBV18 and TRBJ2-2; D might be TRBD2 (5 bases). The CDR3 sequence is 15 residues long. V gave up 2 bases and J gave up 8 bases, with 15 bases separating them. CDR1 and CDR2 (germline): KGHSH, LQKENI. The CDR3 spells CASSPSGGASGELFF. CDR3 coding DNA: TGTGCCAGCTCACCATCTGGAGGTGCCAGTGGGGAGCTGTTTTTT.

This chain connects TRBV6-1 to TRBJ1-6; tentative D call: TRBD1 (5 bases). The CDR3 runs 14 residues. V gave up 8 bases and J gave up 5 bases, with 13 bases separating them. Per germline, CDR1 MNHNS and CDR2 SASEGT. The CDR3 reads CASQQGAHNSPLHF. The CDR3 nucleotides read TGTGCCAGCCAGCAGGGCGCGCATAATTCACCCCTCCACTTT.